Listed below are T cell receptor beta chains from one sample, sequenced in a study of early T cells in non-severe SARS-CoV-2 infection. TCRdb re-analysed the 5' RACE reads in MiXCR, keeping a single row per CDR3 protein. The table has 80,000 or so distinct CDR3 sequences, less than 15% seen once. The specimen was whole blood. The receptors shown here come from an adult who was a healthcare worker with PCR-confirmed SARS-CoV-2 infection or an uninfected control (not recorded which). Both conserved end residues are part of each CDR3. Fields, in order: clone size, D gene, V gene, J gene, CDR3 protein, CDR3 DNA. A D gene is named only where the DNA matches it firmly. Not all rows give a size; the values are once, few, many and, for expanded clones, a class.

NA	TRBD2	TRBV5-1	TRBJ2-1	CASSHLAVDSYNEQFF	TGCGCCAGCAGCCACCTAGCGGTAGACTCCTACAATGAGCAGTTCTTC
many	TRBD2	TRBV24-1	TRBJ2-1	CATSDSGLAKDEQFF	TGTGCCACCAGTGACTCGGGACTAGCTAAAGATGAGCAGTTCTTC
NA	NA	TRBV19	TRBJ2-5	CASSGALGIGETQYF	TGTGCCAGTAGTGGGGCTCTCGGGATTGGGGAGACCCAGTACTTC
few	NA	TRBV6-1	TRBJ1-2	CASSEGGKHTF	TGTGCCAGCAGTGAAGGGGGGAAGCACACCTTC
many	NA	TRBV29-1	TRBJ2-2	CSVAAGADGELFF	TGCAGCGTCGCTGCTGGGGCGGACGGGGAGCTGTTTTTT
few	NA	TRBV6-5	TRBJ2-6	CASSYSFQGRYEAGANVLTF	TGTGCCAGCAGTTACTCTTTCCAGGGAAGGTATGAAGCTGGGGCCAACGTCCTGACTTTC
NA	TRBD2	TRBV18	TRBJ2-1	CASSPLGGVLEQFF	TGTGCCAGCTCACCCTTGGGAGGGGTTCTTGAGCAGTTCTTC
few	NA	TRBV6-5	TRBJ2-3	CASSYWTTSSTDTQYF	TGTGCCAGCAGTTACTGGACTACATCTAGCACAGATACGCAGTATTTT
many	TRBD2	TRBV20-1	TRBJ2-7	CSARDPLAGGYEQYF	TGCAGTGCTAGAGATCCCCTAGCGGGAGGCTACGAGCAGTACTTC
many	NA	TRBV19	TRBJ1-5	CASSIGGGRQPQHF	TGTGCCAGTAGTATAGGCGGGGGAAGACAGCCCCAGCATTTT
few	TRBD1	TRBV12-3/TRBV12-4	TRBJ1-5	CASSLGRGRDQPQHF	TGTGCCAGCAGTTTAGGCAGGGGGCGCGATCAGCCCCAGCATTTT
few	NA	TRBV7-2	TRBJ2-7	CASSLGRAGPYEQYF	TGTGCCAGCAGCTTAGGGCGGGCGGGCCCCTACGAGCAGTACTTC
many	TRBD1	TRBV20-1	TRBJ1-5	CSALDRGLGQPQHF	TGCAGTGCCCTGGACAGGGGGCTGGGTCAGCCCCAGCATTTT
once	NA	TRBV5-1	TRBJ1-1	CVSNRVGDTEAFF	TGCGTCAGCAACCGGGTCGGGGACACTGAAGCTTTCTTT
NA	TRBD2	TRBV15	TRBJ2-1	CATRSGGSSYNEQFF	TGTGCCACCAGATCCGGGGGGAGCTCCTACAATGAGCAGTTCTTC
many	NA	TRBV7-9	TRBJ2-7	CASSQDSYEQYF	TGTGCCAGCAGCCAAGACAGTTACGAGCAGTACTTC
many	NA	TRBV12-3/TRBV12-4	TRBJ2-3	CASKLSGSSTDTQYF	TGTGCCAGCAAACTATCTGGCTCCAGCACAGATACGCAGTATTTT
NA	TRBD2	TRBV20-1	TRBJ2-3	CSALAGSTDTQYF	TGCAGTGCCTTAGCGGGCAGCACAGATACGCAGTATTTT
NA	NA	TRBV10-2	TRBJ2-4	CASSLGGGKNIQYF	TGCGCCAGCAGCCTGGGGGGCGGCAAAAACATTCAGTACTTC
few	NA	TRBV9	TRBJ2-1	CASSVAIGDEQFF	TGTGCCAGCAGCGTAGCTATCGGCGATGAGCAGTTCTTC